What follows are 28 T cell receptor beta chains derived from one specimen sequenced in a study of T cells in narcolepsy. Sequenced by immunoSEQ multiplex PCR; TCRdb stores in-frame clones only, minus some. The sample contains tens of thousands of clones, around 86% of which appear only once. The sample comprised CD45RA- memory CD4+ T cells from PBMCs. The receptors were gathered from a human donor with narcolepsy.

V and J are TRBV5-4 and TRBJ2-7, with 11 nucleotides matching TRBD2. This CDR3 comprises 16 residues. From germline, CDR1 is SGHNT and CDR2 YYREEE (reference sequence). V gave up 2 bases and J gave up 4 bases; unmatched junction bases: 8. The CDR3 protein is CASSLSSGRGYYEQYF. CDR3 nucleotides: TGTGCCAGCAGCTTAAGTAGCGGGAGGGGATATTACGAGCAGTACTTC.

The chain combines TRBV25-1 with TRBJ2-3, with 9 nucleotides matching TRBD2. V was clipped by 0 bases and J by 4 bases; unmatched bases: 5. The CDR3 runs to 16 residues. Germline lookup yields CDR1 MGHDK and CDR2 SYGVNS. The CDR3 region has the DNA TGTGCCAGCAGTGAATATAGCGGGGGCCTCGCAGATACGCAGTATTTT. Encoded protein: CASSEYSGGLADTQYF.

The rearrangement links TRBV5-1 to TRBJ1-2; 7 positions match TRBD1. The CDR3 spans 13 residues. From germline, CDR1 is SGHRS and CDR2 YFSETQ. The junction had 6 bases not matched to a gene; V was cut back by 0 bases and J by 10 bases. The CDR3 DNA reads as TGCGCCAGCAGCTTGGGACAGGGAAGGGCCTACACCTTC. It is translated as CASSLGQGRAYTF.

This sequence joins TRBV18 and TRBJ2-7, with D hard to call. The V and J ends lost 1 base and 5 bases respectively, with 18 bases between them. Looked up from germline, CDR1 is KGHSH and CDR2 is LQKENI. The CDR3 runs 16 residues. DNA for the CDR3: TGTGCCAGCTCACCACTGTTGGATACAACTACTAACGAGCAGTACTTC. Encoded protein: CASSPLLDTTTNEQYF.

The CDR3 nucleotides are TGCGCCAGCAGCCATCCCGGACTGACAGGGGGGGCGAACACTGAAGCTTTCTTT. Amino acid sequence: CASSHPGLTGGANTEAFF. The rearrangement links TRBV23-1 to TRBJ1-1, with 9 bases identical to TRBD1. TRBV23-1 is filed as an ORF, its function uncertain. CDR3 length: 18 residues. With 6 bases clipped from V and 1 base from J, the junction kept 15 bases outside the gene matches.

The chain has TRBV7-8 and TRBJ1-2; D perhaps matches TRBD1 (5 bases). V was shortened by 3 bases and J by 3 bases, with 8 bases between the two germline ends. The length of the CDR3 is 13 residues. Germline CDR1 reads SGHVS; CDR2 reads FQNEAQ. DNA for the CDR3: TGTGCCAGCAGCTTTATGGGGGACTATGGCTACACCTTC. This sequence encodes CASSFMGDYGYTF.

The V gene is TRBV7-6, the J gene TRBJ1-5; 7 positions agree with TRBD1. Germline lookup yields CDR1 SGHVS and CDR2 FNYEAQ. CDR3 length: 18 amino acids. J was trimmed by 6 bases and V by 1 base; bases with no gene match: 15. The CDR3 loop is CASSLGPVREGAGQPQHF. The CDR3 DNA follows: TGTGCCAGCAGCTTAGGCCCCGTACGGGAGGGGGCGGGTCAGCCCCAGCATTTT.

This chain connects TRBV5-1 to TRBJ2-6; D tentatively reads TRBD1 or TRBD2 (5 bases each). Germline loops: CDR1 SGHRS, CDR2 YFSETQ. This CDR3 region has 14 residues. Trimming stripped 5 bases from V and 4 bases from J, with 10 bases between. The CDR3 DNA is TGCGCCAGCAGTCAAGGGGACGGGGCCAACGTCCTGACTTTC. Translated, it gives CASSQGDGANVLTF.

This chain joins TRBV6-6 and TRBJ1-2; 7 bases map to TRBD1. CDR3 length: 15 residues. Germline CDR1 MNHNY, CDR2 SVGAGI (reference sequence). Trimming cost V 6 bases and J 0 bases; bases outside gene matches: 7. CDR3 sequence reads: CASRLPGQSNYGYTF. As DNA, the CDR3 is TGTGCCAGCAGGCTACCGGGACAGTCTAACTATGGCTACACCTTC.

The CDR3 reads CAWSDWGGSHEQYF. For the CDR3, the DNA is TGTGCCTGGAGTGATTGGGGAGGGTCGCACGAGCAGTACTTC. The chain carries TRBV30 and TRBJ2-7, with 7 bases aligning to TRBD2. The CDR3 consists of 14 residues. Trimming removed 1 base from V and 5 bases from J; junction bases left unmatched: 8. Germline values: CDR1 GTSNPN, CDR2 SVGIG (reference sequence).

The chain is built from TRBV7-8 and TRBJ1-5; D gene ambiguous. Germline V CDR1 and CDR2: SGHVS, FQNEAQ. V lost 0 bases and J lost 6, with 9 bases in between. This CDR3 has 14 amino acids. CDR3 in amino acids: CASSLAALGQPQHF. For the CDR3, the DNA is TGTGCCAGCAGCTTAGCGGCGCTTGGTCAGCCCCAGCATTTT.

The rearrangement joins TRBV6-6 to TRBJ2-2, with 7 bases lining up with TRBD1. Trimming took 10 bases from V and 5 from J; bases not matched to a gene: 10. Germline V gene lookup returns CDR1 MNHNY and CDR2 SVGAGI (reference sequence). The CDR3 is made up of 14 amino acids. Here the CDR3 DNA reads TGTGCCACCAAGGCAGGGGGAAGTACCGGGGAGCTGTTTTTT. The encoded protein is CATKAGGSTGELFF.

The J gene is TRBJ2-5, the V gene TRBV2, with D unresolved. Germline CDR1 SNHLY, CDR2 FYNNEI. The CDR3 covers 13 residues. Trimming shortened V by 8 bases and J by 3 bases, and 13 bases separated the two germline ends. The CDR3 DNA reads TGTGCCAGCGGGCCCGCGGTAAAAGAGACCCAGTACTTC. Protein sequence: CASGPAVKETQYF.

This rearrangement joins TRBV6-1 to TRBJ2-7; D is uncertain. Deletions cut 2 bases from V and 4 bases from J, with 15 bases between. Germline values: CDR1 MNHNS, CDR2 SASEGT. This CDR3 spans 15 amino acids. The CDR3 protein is CASSERRQAIYEQYF. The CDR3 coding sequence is TGTGCCAGCAGTGAAAGGCGGCAGGCGATATACGAGCAGTACTTC.

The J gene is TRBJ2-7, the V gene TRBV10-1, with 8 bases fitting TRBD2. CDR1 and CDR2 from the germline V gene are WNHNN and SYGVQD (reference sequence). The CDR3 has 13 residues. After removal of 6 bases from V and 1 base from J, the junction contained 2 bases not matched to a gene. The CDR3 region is CASSRGGSYEQYF. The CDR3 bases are TGCGCCAGCAGCCGGGGGGGTTCCTACGAGCAGTACTTC.

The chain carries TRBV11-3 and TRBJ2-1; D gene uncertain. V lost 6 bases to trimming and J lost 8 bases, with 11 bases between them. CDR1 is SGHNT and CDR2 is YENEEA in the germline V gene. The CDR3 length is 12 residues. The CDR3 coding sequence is TGTGCCAGCAGTCCGGACGGGTATGAGCAGTTCTTC. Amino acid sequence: CASSPDGYEQFF.

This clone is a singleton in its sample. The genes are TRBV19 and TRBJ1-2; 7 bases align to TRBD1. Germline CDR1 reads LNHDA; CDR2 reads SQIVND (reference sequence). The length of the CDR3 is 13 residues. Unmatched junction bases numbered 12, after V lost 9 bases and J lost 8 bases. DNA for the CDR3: TGTGCCAGCCGATCCGCCGGGACAGCCGGCTACACCTTC. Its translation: CASRSAGTAGYTF. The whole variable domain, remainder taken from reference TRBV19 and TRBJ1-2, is DGGITQSPKYLFRKEGQNVTLSCEQNLNHDAMYWYRQDPGQGLRLIYYSQIVNDFQKGDIAEGYSVSREKKESFPLTVTSAQKNPTAFYLCASRSAGTAGYTFGSGTRLTVV.

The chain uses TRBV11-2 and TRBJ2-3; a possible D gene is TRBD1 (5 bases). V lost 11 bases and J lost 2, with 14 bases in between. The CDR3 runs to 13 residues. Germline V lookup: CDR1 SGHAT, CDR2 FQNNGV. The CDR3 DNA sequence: TGTGCCGGATCCACAGGTCCCACAGATACGCAGTATTTT. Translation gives CAGSTGPTDTQYF.

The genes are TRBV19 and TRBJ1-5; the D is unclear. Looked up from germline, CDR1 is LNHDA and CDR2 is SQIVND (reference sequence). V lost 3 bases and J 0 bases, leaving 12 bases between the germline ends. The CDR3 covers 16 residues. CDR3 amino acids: CASSIRAADSNQPQHF. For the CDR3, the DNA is TGTGCCAGTAGTATCCGGGCGGCGGATAGCAATCAGCCCCAGCATTTT.

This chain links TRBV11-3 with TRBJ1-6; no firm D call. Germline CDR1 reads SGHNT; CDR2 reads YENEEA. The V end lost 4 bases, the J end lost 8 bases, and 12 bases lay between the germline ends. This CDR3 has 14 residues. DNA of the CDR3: TGTGCCAGCAGCTCCGGTGGGGTAGATTCACCCCTCCACTTT. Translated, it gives CASSSGGVDSPLHF.

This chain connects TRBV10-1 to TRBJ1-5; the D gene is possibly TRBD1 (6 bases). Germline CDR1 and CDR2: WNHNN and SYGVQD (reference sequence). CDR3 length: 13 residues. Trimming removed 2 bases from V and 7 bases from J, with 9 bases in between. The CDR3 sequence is CASSEGGWQPQHF. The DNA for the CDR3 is TGCGCCAGCAGTGAGGGGGGCTGGCAGCCCCAGCATTTT.

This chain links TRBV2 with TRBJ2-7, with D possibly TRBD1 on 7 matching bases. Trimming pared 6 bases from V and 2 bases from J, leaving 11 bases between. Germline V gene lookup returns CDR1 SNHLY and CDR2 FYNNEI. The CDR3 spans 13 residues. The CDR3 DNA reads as TGTGCCAGCAGCCCAGGGGGGACCTACGAGCAGTACTTC. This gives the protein CASSPGGTYEQYF.

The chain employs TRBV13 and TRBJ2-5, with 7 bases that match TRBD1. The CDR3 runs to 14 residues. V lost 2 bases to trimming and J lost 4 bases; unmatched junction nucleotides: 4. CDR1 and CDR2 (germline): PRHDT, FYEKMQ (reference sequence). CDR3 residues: CASSLTRGRETQYF. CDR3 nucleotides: TGTGCCAGCAGCTTAACGAGGGGGCGAGAGACCCAGTACTTC.

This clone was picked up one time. The CDR3 reads CASSLRENTEAFF. The CDR3 nucleotides read TGTGCCAGCAGCCTCAGGGAAAACACTGAAGCTTTCTTT. This chain joins TRBV11-2 and TRBJ1-1; the D gene is possibly TRBD1 (5 bases). This CDR3 is 13 amino acids long. Germline CDR1 SGHAT, CDR2 FQNNGV. V was cut by 5 bases and J by 2 bases, with 9 bases left in between.

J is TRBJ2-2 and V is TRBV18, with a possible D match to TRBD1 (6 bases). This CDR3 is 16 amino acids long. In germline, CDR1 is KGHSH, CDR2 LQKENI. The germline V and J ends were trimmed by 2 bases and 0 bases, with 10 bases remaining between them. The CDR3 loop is CASSPEGQANTGELFF. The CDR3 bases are TGTGCCAGCTCACCAGAGGGACAAGCGAACACCGGGGAGCTGTTTTTT.

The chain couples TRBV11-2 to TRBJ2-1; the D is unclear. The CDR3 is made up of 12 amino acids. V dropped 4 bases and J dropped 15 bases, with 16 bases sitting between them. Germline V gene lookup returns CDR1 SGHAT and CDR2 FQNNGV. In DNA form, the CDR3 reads TGTGCCAGCAGCTCCCTGACTGCCGCGACGTTCTTC. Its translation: CASSSLTAATFF.

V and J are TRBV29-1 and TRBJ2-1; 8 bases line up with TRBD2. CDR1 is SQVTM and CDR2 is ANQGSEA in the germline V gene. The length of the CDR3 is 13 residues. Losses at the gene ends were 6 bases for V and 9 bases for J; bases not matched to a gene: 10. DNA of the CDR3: TGCAGCGTCGGACGGGGACTAGATGGTGAGCAGTTCTTC. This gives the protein CSVGRGLDGEQFF.

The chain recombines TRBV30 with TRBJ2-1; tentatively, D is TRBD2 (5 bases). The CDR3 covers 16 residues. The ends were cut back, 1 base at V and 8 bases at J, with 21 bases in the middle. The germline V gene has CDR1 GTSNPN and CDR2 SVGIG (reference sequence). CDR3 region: CAWSGFTGKLRDEQFF. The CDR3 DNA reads TGTGCCTGGAGTGGATTTACGGGGAAACTTAGGGATGAGCAGTTCTTC.